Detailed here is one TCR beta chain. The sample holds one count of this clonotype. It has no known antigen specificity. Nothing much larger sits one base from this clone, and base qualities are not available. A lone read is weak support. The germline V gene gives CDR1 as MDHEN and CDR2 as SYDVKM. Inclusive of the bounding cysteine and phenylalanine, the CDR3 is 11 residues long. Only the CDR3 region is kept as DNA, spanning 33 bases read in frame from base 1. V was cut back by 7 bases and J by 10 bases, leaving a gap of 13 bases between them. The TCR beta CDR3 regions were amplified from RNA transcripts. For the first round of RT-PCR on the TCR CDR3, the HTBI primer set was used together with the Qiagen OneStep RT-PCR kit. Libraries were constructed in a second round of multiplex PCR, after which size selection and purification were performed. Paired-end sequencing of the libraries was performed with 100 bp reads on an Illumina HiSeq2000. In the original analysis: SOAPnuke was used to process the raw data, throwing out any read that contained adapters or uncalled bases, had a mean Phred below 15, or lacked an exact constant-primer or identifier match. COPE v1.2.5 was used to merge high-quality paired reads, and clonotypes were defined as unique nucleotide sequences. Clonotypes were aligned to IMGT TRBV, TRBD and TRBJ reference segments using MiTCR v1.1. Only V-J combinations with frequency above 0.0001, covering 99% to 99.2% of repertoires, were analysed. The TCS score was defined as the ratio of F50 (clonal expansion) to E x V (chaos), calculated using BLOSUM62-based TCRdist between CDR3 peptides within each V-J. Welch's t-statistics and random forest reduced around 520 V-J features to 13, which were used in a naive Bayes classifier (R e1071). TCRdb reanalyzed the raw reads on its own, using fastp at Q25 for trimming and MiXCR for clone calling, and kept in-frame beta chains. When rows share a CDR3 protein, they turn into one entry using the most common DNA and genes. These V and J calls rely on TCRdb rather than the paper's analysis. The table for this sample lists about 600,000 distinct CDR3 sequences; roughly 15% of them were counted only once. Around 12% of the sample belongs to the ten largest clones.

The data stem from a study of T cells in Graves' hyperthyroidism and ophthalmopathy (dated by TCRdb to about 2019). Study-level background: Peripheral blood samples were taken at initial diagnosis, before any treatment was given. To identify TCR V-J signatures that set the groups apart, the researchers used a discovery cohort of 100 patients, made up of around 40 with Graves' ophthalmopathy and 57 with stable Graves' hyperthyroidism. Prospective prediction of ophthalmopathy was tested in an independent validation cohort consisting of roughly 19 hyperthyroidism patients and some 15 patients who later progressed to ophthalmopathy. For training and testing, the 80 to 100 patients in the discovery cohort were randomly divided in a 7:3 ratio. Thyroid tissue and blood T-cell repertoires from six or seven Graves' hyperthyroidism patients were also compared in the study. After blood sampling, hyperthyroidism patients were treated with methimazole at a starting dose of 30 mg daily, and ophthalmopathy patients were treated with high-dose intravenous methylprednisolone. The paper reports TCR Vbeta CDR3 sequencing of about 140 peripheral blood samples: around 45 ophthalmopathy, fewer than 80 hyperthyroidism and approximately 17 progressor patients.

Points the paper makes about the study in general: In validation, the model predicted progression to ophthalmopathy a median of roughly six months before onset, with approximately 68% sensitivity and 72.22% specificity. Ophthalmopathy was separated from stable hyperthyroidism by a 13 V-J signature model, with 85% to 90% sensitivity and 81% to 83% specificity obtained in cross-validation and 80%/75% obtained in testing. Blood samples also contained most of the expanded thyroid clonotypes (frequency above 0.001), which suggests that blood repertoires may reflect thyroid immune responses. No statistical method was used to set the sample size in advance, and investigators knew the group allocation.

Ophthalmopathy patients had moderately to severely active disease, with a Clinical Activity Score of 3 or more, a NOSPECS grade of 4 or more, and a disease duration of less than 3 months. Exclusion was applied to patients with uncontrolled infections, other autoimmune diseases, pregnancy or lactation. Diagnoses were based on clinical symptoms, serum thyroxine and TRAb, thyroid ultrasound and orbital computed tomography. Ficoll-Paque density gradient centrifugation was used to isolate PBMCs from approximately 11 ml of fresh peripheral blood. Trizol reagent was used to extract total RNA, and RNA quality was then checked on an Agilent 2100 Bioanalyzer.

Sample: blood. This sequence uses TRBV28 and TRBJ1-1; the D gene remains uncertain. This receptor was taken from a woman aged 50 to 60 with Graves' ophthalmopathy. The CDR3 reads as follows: CASTQGFPAFF. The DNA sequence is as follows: TGTGCCAGCACTCAAGGGTTCCCAGCTTTCTTT.